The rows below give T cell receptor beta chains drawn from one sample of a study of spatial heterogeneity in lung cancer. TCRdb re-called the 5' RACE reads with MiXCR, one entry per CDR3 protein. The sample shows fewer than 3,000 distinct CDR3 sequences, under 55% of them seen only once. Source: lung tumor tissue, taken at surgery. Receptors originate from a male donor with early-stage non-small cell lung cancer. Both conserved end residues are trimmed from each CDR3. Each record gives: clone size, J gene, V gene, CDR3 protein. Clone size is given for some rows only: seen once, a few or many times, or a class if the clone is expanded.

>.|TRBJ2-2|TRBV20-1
SASLGLVRTGELF
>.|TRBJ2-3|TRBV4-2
ASSLHSGSTDTQY
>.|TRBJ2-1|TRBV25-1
ASSDPGVNEQF
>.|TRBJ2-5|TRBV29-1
SAAQGQETQY
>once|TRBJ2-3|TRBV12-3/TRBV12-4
ASSPDRGQVTQY
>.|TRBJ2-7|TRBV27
ASSLSFRGTGGYEQY
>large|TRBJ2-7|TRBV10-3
AISESQGLSYEQY
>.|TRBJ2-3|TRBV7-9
ASSLNQGTDTQY
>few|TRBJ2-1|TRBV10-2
ASSESLGVYNEQF
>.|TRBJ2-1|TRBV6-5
ASSYYVQPYNEQF
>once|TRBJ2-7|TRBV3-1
ASSQTGGLAVISYEQY
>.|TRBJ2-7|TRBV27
ASSYGQGTSYEQY
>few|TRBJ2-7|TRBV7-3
ASSAGQGDEQY
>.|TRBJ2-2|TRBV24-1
ATSDTHNRARYGELF
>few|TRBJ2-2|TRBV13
ASTHVLAGGELF
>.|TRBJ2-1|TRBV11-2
ASSSRDRGNEQF
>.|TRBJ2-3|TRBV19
ASSTLEGETDTQY
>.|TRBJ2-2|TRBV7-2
ASSRVVYGELF
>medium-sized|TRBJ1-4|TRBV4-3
ASSQGGRGREKLF
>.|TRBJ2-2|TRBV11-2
ASSLLDTGELF
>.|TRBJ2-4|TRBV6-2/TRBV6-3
ASRLGPAKNIQY
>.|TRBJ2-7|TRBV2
ASRDRGNEQY
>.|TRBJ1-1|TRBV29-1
SVARGGEAF
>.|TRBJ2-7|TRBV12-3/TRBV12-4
ASRTSGHPYEQY
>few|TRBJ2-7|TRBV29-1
SVDSDRDYEQY
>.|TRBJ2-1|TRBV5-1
ASSFGLATYNEQF
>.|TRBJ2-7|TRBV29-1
SVVPHLQGYEQY
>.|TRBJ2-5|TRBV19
ASSPTSGGAFIPETQY
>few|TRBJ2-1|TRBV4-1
ASSQVPGGSYNEQF
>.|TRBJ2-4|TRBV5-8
ASSLGLAKRDIQY
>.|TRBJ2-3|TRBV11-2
ASSPLAGGWSDTQY
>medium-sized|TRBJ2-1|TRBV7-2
ASSLDRGVNNEQF
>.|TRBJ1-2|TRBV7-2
ASSSNTGGSYGYT
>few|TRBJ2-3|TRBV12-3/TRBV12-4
ASSLTSPTDTQY
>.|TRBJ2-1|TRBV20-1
SARHTASGGSGNEQF
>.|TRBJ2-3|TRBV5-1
ASSVTDTSTDTQY
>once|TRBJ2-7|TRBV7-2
ASSISGTNSYEQY
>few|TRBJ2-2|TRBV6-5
ASRPGQGRTGELF
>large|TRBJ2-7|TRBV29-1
SEPPPNRLAGADEQY
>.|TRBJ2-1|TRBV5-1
ASSLIGGEQF
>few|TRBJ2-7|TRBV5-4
ASSYGGTSSYEQY
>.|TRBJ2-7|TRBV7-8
ASSPLQGANYEQY
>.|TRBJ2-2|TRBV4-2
ASSQERTNFYTGELF
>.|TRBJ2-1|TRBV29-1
SVEEGTTNEQF
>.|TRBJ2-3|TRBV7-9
ASTGQGTDTQY
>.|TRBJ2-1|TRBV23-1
ASSQWEDCPSCSYNEQF
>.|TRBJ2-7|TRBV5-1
ASSLTGDRVEQY
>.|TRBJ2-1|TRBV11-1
ASSLIAGGPTGQF